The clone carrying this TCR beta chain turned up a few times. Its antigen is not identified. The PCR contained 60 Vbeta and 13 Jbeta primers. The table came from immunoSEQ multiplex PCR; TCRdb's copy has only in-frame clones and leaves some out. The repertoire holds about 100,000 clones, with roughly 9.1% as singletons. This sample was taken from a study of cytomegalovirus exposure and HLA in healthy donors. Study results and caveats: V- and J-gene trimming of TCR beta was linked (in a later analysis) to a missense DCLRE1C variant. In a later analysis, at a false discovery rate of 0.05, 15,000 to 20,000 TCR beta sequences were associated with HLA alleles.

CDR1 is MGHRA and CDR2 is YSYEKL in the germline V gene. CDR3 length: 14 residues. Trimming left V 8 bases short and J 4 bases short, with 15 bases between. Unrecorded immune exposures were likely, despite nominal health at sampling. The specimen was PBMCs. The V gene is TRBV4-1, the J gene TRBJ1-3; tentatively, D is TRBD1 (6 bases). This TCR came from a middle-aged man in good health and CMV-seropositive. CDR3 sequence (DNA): TGCGCCAGCCGGGACATCCTGGGAGGAAACACCATATATTTT. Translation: CASRDILGGNTIYF.